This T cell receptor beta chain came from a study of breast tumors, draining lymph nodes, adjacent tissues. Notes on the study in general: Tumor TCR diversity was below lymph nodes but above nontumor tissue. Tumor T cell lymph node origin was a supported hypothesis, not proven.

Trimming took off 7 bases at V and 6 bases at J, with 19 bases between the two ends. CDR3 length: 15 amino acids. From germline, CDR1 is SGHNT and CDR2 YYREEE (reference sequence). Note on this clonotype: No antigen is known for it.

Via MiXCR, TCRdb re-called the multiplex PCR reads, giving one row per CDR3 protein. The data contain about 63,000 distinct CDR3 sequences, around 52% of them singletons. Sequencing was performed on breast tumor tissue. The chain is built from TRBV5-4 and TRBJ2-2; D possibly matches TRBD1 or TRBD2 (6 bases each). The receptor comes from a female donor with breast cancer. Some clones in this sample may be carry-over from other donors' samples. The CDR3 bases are TGTGCCAGCGGTAGGACGGGGGCCTTCGCCGGGGAGCTGTTTTTT. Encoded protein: CASGRTGAFAGELFF.